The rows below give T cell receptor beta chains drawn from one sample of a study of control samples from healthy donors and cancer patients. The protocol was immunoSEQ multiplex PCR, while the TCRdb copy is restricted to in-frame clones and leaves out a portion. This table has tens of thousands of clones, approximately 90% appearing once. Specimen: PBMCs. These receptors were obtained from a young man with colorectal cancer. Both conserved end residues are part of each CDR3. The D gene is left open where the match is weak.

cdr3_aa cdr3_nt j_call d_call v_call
CASSTQGARVYGYTF TGTGCCAGTAGTACCCAGGGGGCTCGGGTCTATGGCTACACCTTC TRBJ1-2 TRBD1 TRBV19
CASGKQTNTGELFF TGTGCCAGTGGGAAGCAGACTAACACCGGGGAGCTGTTTTTT TRBJ2-2 NA TRBV19
CASSLGQGALPSNQPQHF TGTGCCAGCAGCTTGGGGCAGGGGGCATTACCCAGCAATCAGCCCCAGCATTTT TRBJ1-5 TRBD1 TRBV5-5
CASSLNTGGNEKLFF TGTGCCAGCAGCTTAAATACAGGGGGTAATGAAAAACTGTTTTTT TRBJ1-4 TRBD1 TRBV7-2
CASSLGLAGGTNTGELFF TGTGCCAGCAGCCTAGGACTAGCGGGGGGAACAAACACCGGGGAGCTGTTTTTT TRBJ2-2 TRBD2 TRBV4-2
CASSYGTGVAKNIQYF TGTGCCAGCAGTTACGGGACAGGGGTAGCCAAAAACATTCAGTACTTC TRBJ2-4 TRBD1 TRBV6-5
CASSLVPGTDTQYF TGTGCCAGCAGCTTAGTTCCGGGCACAGATACGCAGTATTTT TRBJ2-3 NA TRBV7-8
CSVPPGGLTGDTQYF TGCAGCGTCCCGCCGGGAGGACTGACGGGGGATACGCAGTATTTT TRBJ2-3 TRBD2 TRBV29-1
CATSDFGGGEQFF TGTGCCACCAGTGATTTTGGTGGGGGTGAGCAGTTCTTC TRBJ2-1 NA TRBV24-1
CASSIGQGAFEKLFF TGTGCCAGTAGTATAGGACAGGGGGCTTTCGAAAAACTGTTTTTT TRBJ1-4 TRBD1 TRBV19
CASSSQGSRQPQHF TGTGCCAGTAGTAGCCAGGGAAGCAGGCAGCCCCAGCATTTT TRBJ1-5 NA TRBV19
CAWSSSGGYTF TGTGCCTGGAGTTCTTCGGGGGGCTACACCTTC TRBJ1-2 NA TRBV30